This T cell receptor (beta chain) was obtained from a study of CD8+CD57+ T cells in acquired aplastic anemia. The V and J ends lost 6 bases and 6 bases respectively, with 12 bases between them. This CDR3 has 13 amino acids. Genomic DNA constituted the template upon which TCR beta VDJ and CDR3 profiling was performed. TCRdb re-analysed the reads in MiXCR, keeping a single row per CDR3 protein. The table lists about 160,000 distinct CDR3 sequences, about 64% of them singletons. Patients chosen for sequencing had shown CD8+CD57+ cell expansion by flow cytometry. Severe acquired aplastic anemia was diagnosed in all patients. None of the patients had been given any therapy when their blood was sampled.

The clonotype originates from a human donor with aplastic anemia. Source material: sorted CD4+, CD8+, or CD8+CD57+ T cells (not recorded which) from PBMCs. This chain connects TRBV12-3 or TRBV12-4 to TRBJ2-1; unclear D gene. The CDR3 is CASSPSPSNEQFF. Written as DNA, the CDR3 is TGTGCCAGCAGCCCCTCCCCCTCCAATGAGCAGTTCTTC.